This T cell receptor (beta chain) is from a study of radiation and T cells in renal cell carcinoma. On the study more broadly: Nephrectomy followed 15 Gy stereotactic body radiation by 4 weeks.

V was trimmed by 6 bases and J by 7 bases, leaving 18 bases between them. The CDR3 runs to 14 residues. The germline gives CDR1 KGHSH, CDR2 LQKENI. Overall study findings and caveats: From baseline, blood top tumor clonotypes peaked at 2 weeks post-radiation.

Time point here: blood 2 weeks post-SBRT. Treatment in this sample: 15 Gy SBRT to primary tumor, nephrectomy 4 weeks later. Serial blood draws occurred at baseline and 2 and 4 weeks post-SBRT. This renal cell carcinoma was of the clear cell type. Only in-frame clones appear in the TCRdb table, and some are missing; sequencing was by immunoSEQ multiplex PCR. There are tens of thousands of clones in the sample; around 78% occur only once, and roughly 7% lies in the top ten. This clone was picked up one time. Antigen unknown. J is TRBJ1-1 and V is TRBV18, with a tentative D call TRBD1 (5 bases). This receptor was identified in a man between 60 and 70 years old with renal cell carcinoma. This sample comprised blood, obtained from a patient whose treatment included radiotherapy and nephrectomy. CDR3 nucleotides: TGTGCCAGCTCCCCCCCAGTCAGGGCGAATGAAGCTTTCTTT. This codes for CASSPPVRANEAFF.